This T cell receptor beta chain was sequenced for a study of blood T cells in healthy people across ages. On this clonotype: The junction shows a germline mismatch at one end, possibly a read error.

PCR was performed a second time for roughly 7 to 12 cycles using a sample-barcoded 5' primer and a J-beta primer mix. Each of the samples gave a minimum of 3 million paired-end reads that contained CDR3. TCRdb passed the 5' RACE reads through MiXCR, listing each CDR3 protein once. The sample shows roughly 730,000 distinct CDR3 sequences, 56% of them seen only once. CDR3 length: 14 residues. The V gene's germline CDR1 is LGHNA and CDR2 YNFKEQ. Donors were systemically healthy Caucasian individuals from Russia aged roughly 6 to 95 years. Per sample, extraction of total RNA gave at least 5.5 micrograms in every case.

The chain employs TRBV4-2 and TRBJ2-1, with no clear D. Sequences were obtained from blood. The sequence was obtained from a middle-aged man in good health. The CDR3 sequence: CASSQEGAHDEELF. Written as DNA, the CDR3 is TGTGCCAGCAGCCAAGAAGGAGCTCACGATGAGGAGCTCTTC.